Here is one T cell receptor beta chain with its context. Antigen: not known. The sample is drawn from a study of blood T cells in healthy people across ages. Investigators took ten milliliters of peripheral blood from every donor. Next came a second PCR, run for about 7 to 12 cycles, which used a sample-barcoded 5' primer along with a J-beta primer mix. TCRdb reprocessed the 5' RACE reads via MiXCR and lists one record per CDR3 protein. Of 1.5 million to 2 million distinct CDR3 sequences listed, about 35% were seen once; the top ten hold 11%. V was clipped by 4 bases and J by 5 bases, with 5 bases between them. The germline CDR1 and CDR2 sequences are LNHNV and YYDKDF (reference sequence). The CDR3 is made up of 11 amino acids. Broader study findings: The long-lived group displayed more naive CD4+ cells, plus higher diversity, than the aged donors did.

This chain links TRBV15 with TRBJ2-5; D is ambiguous. Sequencing was performed on blood. The source of this sequence is a woman aged 25 to 45 in good health. CDR3 region: CATSTPETQYF. The CDR3 coding sequence is TGTGCCACCAGCACCCCCGAGACCCAGTACTTC.